This TCR beta chain was retrieved from a study of blood T cell repertoires in COVID-19. Study context: The analysed material was cDNA or gDNA that came from T cells, B-cell-depleted T cells, or PBMCs.

Enrolment of Seattle patients took place during active infection, and they were followed longitudinally. Repertoires were generated with immunoSEQ multiplex PCR, while TCRdb's copy carries only in-frame clones and drops some. The sample contains roughly 190,000 clones, about 81% of which appear only once. With V trimmed by 4 bases and J by 2 bases, 5 bases remained unmatched. This CDR3 spans 15 amino acids. Germline V gene data show CDR1 as SGHAT and CDR2 as FQDESV (reference sequence). This TCR derives from a woman in her fifties or sixties with COVID-19, enrolled during active disease. This chain uses TRBV11-1 with TRBJ2-3; 8 bases map to TRBD1. Material for sequencing was peripheral blood. The CDR3 DNA reads TGTGCCAGCAGCTATGGACAGGGCGACACAGATACGCAGTATTTT. Translating gives CASSYGQGDTDTQYF.